The 8 T cell receptor beta chains below come from one sample, sequenced in a study of T cells in Graves' hyperthyroidism and ophthalmopathy. Regions amplified from RNA transcripts were the TCR beta CDR3 regions. During a first-round RT-PCR of the TCR CDR3, the HTBI primer set was used. TCRdb reprocessed the multiplex PCR reads via MiXCR and lists one record per CDR3 protein. Of approximately 640,000 distinct CDR3 sequences in the sample, around 15% are singletons; the top ten hold 3.5% to 4%. The sequencing sample was made of blood. The origin of the receptors is a woman aged 25 to 39 with Graves' hyperthyroidism.

A few counts support this clonotype. The rearrangement joins TRBV4-1 to TRBJ2-3; 7 bases are a match to TRBD2. J lost 9 bases, V lost 0 bases, and 6 bases had no gene match. This CDR3 contains 14 residues. Germline V CDR1 and CDR2: MGHRA, YSYEKL. The chain's CDR3 is CASSQELGRETQYF. The DNA of the CDR3 is TGCGCCAGCAGCCAAGAGCTGGGGCGGGAGACGCAGTATTTT.

In DNA, the CDR3 is TGTGCCAGCAGTGAACTGGCTAGTGGTGAGACCCAGTACTTC. It specifies CASSELASGETQYF. This chain links TRBV2 with TRBJ2-5, with D hard to call. V lost 2 bases, J lost 5 bases, and 12 bases lay in between. From germline, CDR1 is SNHLY and CDR2 FYNNEI. This CDR3 comprises 14 residues.

This clonotype was seen many times. This chain connects TRBV5-1 to TRBJ1-5, with D unresolved. The CDR3 covers 13 residues. Trimming cost V 0 bases and J 6 bases, with 7 bases left between them. CDR1 and CDR2 (germline): SGHRS, YFSETQ. The CDR3 nucleotides are TGCGCCAGCAGCTTGGATCCGGGTCAGCCCCAGCATTTT. The encoded protein is CASSLDPGQPQHF. The variable domain in full, completed from reference TRBV5-1 and TRBJ1-5, reads KAGVTQTPRYLIKTRGQQVTLSCSPISGHRSVSWYQQTPGQGLQFLFEYFSETQRNKGNFPGRFSGRQFSNSRSEMNVSTLELGDSALYLCASSLDPGQPQHFGDGTRLSIL.

This clonotype appeared a few times. J is TRBJ1-2 and V is TRBV9; a possible D gene is TRBD1 (6 bases). The CDR3 runs to 13 residues. CDR1 is SGDLS, CDR2 YYNGEE, per germline. Deletions cut 2 bases from V and 5 bases from J, with 10 bases between. The CDR3 nucleotides are TGTGCCAGCAGCGTCGGGGGGCCTTATGGCTACACCTTC. This translates into CASSVGGPYGYTF. Looking up the rest from reference TRBV9 and TRBJ1-2 gives the full variable domain: DSGVTQTPKHLITATGQRVTLRCSPRSGDLSVYWYQQSLDQGLQFLIQYYNGEERAKGNILERFSAQQFPDLHSELNLSSLELGDSALYFCASSVGGPYGYTFGSGTRLTVV.

The chain employs TRBV27 and TRBJ1-5; D not certain. The V gene lost 0 bases and the J gene lost 8 bases, with 8 bases spanning the gap. Germline V gives CDR1 MNHEY, CDR2 SMNVEV (reference sequence). The CDR3 covers 13 residues. This CDR3 reads CASSLSPLEPQHF. CDR3 DNA sequence: TGTGCCAGCAGTTTATCGCCTCTGGAGCCCCAGCATTTT.

In this sample, this clonotype turned up many times. The CDR3 sequence: CSGGQGAETQYF. For the CDR3, the DNA is TGCAGCGGCGGACAGGGTGCAGAGACCCAGTACTTC. The genes are TRBV29-1 and TRBJ2-5; 8 bases agree with TRBD1. CDR1 is SQVTM and CDR2 is ANQGSEA in the germline V gene. The length of the CDR3 is 12 residues. The ends lost 7 bases at V and 4 bases at J; junction bases unmatched: 5.

At least ten counts were recorded for this clonotype. The chain couples TRBV12-3 or TRBV12-4 to TRBJ1-2; 9 bases match TRBD1. V shed 6 bases, J shed 4 bases, and the junction held 21 bases outside the gene matches. The CDR3 covers 19 residues. The CDR3 region is CASSDGQGTGARRFYGYTF. The CDR3 nucleotides read TGTGCCAGCAGCGATGGACAGGGGACGGGAGCCAGAAGATTCTATGGCTACACCTTC.

The chain joins TRBV7-2 to TRBJ1-4; the D gene is possibly TRBD1 (6 bases). V lost 1 base and J lost 8, with 17 bases in between. CDR3 length: 16 amino acids. Germline CDR1 reads SGHTA; CDR2 reads FQGNSA. Written as DNA, the CDR3 is TGTGCCAGCAGCTTAGAAACAGGGAGCAGTTGGGAAAAACTGTTTTTT. It encodes CASSLETGSSWEKLFF.